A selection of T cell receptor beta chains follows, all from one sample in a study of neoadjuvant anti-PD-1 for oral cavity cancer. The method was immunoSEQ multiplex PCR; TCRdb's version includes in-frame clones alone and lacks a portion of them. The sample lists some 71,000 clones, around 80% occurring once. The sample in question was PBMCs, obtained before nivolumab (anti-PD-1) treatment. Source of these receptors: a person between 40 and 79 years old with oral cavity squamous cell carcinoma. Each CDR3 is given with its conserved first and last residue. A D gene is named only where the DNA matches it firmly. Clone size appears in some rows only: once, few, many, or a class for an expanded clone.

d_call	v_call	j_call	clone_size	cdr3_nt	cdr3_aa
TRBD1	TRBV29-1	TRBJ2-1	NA	TGCAGCGGGGGACAGGGGTACAATGAGCAGTTCTTC	CSGGQGYNEQFF
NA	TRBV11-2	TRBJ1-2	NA	TGTGCCAGCAGCTTTGCGGGGGAATACGGCTACACCTTC	CASSFAGEYGYTF
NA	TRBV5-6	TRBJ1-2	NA	TGTGCCAGCAGCTTCGGACGGGCTGGCTATGGCTACACCTTC	CASSFGRAGYGYTF
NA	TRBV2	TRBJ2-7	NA	TGTGCCAGCAGTGGGACAGTCTACTACGAGCAGTACTTC	CASSGTVYYEQYF
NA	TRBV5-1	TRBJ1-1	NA	TGCGCCAGCAGCTTGGGGGAGAGGAACACTGAAGCTTTCTTT	CASSLGERNTEAFF
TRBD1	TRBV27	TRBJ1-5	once	TGTGCCAGCAGTCCCTCCTCGTTCGGGACAGGGGCCCCTAATCAGCCCCAGCATTTT	CASSPSSFGTGAPNQPQHF
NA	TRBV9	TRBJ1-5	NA	TGTGCCAGCAGCGCAAATACGGGGGATCAGCCCCAGCATTTT	CASSANTGDQPQHF
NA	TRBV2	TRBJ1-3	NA	TGTGCCAGCCGGGAGGGCAGGAACACCATATATTTT	CASREGRNTIYF
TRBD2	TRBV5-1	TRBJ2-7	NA	TGCGCCAGCAGCTTCACCGGGACTAGCGGCTACTACGAGCAGTACTTC	CASSFTGTSGYYEQYF
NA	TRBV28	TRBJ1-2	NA	TGTGCCAGCAGTTTGGCTTCGGACCTCTATGGCTACACCTTC	CASSLASDLYGYTF
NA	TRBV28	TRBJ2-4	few	TGTGCCAGCAGCATCACGAGTAAGGGAGACATTCAGTACTTC	CASSITSKGDIQYF
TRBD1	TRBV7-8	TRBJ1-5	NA	TGTGCCAGCAGCCGAACCGGGACAGGTAGCAATCAGCCCCAGCATTTT	CASSRTGTGSNQPQHF
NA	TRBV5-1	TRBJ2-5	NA	TGCGCCAGCAGCCAAGTAGCAAGAGAGACCCAGTACTTC	CASSQVARETQYF
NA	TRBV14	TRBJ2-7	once	TGTGCCAGCAGCCATCGGGTCCCCTACGAGCAGTACTTC	CASSHRVPYEQYF
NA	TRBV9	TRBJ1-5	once	TGTGCCAGCAGCCCAGACGGCGGAACGGGCAATCAGCCCCAGCATTTT	CASSPDGGTGNQPQHF
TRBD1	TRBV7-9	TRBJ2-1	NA	TGTGCCAGCAGCCCGCAGGACAGGGAAGAGGCTGAGCAGTTCTTC	CASSPQDREEAEQFF
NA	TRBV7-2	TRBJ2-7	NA	TGTGCCAGCAGCTTAATGGGTCAGCCACACTTC	CASSLMGQPHF
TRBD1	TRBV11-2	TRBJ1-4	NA	TGTGCCAGCAGCTACGGGACAGGGAAGATTACTAATGAAAAACTGTTTTTT	CASSYGTGKITNEKLFF
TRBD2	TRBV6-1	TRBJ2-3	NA	TGTGCCAGCAGTGGATGGGGGGGTGGCACAGATACGCAGTATTTT	CASSGWGGGTDTQYF
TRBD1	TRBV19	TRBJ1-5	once	TGTGCCAGTACGGGGTCAGGGGGGGCTTATAGCAATCAGCCCCAGCATTTT	CASTGSGGAYSNQPQHF
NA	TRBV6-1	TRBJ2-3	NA	TGTGCCAGCAAGATGCAGGAGATTAGCACAGATACGCAGTATTTT	CASKMQEISTDTQYF
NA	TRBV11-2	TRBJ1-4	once	TGTGCCAGCAGCTTAAATAGGGGGAATGAAAAACTGTTTTTT	CASSLNRGNEKLFF
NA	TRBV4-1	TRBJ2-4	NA	TGCGCCAGCAGCCAAGGGTCCGTGGGAATAGCCAAAAACATTCAGTACTTC	CASSQGSVGIAKNIQYF
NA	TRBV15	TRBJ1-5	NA	TGTGCCACCAGCAGTCCGGGCATTCAGCCCCAGCATTTT	CATSSPGIQPQHF
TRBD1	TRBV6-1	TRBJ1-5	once	TGTGCCAGCCGGGAGGCAACAGGGGGCAATCAGCCCCAGCATTTT	CASREATGGNQPQHF
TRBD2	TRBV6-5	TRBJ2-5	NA	TGTGCCAGCAGTTACTACGGCGGGAGGGGCGAGACCCAGTACTTC	CASSYYGGRGETQYF
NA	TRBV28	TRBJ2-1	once	TGTGCCAGCAGTTCTGGGGGGCGGGAGTCCCTTAGGCAGTTCTTC	CASSSGGRESLRQFF
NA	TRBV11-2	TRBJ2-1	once	TGTGCCAGCAGCCTGGCAGGGCGGAATGAGCAGTTCTTC	CASSLAGRNEQFF
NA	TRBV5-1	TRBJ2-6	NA	TGCGCCAGCAGCCTCGGAATCGTAACAGGGCGCGGGGCCAACGTCCTGACTTTC	CASSLGIVTGRGANVLTF
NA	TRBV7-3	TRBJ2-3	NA	TGTGCCAGCAGCCGTCTAGTAGGGGATACGCAGTATTTT	CASSRLVGDTQYF